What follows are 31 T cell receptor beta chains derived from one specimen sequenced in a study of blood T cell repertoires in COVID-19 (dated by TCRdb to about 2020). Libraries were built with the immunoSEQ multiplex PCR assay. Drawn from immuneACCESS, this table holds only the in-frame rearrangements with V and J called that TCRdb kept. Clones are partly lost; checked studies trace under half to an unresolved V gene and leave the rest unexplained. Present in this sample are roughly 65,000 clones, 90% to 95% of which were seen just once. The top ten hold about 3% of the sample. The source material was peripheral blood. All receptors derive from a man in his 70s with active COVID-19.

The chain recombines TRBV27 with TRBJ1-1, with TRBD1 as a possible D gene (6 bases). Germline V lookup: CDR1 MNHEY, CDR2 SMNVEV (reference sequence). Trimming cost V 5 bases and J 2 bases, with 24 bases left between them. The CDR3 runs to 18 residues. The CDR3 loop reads CASSNFAGGRLFNTEAFF. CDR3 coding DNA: TGTGCCAGCAGTAACTTCGCGGGGGGGCGCCTTTTTAACACTGAAGCTTTCTTT.

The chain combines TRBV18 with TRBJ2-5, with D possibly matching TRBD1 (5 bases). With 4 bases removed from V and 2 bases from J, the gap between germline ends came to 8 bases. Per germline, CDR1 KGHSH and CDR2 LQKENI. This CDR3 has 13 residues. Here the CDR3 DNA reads TGTGCCAGCTCACGGGGCCAGCAAGAGACCCAGTACTTC. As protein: CASSRGQQETQYF.

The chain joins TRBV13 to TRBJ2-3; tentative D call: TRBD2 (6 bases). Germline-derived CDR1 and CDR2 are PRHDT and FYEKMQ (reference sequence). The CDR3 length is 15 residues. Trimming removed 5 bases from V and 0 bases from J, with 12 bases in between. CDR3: CASSPGGESTDTQYF. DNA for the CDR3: TGTGCCAGCAGCCCCGGGGGAGAAAGCACAGATACGCAGTATTTT. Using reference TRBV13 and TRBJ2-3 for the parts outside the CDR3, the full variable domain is AAGVIQSPRHLIKEKRETATLKCYPIPRHDTVYWYQQGPGQDPQFLISFYEKMQSDKGSIPDRFSAQQFSDYHSELNMSSLELGDSALYFCASSPGGESTDTQYFGPGTRLTVL.

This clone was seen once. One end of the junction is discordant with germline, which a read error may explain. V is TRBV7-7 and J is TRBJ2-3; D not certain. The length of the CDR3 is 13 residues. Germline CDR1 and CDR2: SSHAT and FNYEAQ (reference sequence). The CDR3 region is CASSFEQADTQYF. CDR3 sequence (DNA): TGTGCTAGCAGCTTCGAGCAAGCAGATACGCAGTATTTT.

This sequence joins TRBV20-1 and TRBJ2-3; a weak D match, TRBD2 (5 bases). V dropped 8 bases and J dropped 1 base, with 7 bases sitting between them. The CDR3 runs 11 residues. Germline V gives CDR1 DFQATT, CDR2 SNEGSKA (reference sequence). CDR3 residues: CSLGGTDTQYF. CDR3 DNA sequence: TGCAGTCTCGGGGGCACAGATACGCAGTATTTT.

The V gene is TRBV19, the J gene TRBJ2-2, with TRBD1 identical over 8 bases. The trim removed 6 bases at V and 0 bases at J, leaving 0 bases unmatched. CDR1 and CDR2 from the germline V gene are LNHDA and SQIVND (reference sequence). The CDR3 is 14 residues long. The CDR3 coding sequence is TGTGCCAGTAGGGGACAGGCGAACACCGGGGAGCTGTTTTTT. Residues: CASRGQANTGELFF. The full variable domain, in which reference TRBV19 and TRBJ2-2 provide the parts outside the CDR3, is DGGITQSPKYLFRKEGQNVTLSCEQNLNHDAMYWYRQDPGQGLRLIYYSQIVNDFQKGDIAEGYSVSREKKESFPLTVTSAQKNPTAFYLCASRGQANTGELFFGEGSRLTVL.

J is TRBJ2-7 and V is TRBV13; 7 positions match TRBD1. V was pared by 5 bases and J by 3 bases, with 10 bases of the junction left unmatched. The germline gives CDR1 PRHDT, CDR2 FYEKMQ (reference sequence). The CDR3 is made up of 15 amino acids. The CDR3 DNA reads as TGTGCCAGCAGCCGCTGGGGACAGAACAACTACGAGCAGTACTTC. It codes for CASSRWGQNNYEQYF.

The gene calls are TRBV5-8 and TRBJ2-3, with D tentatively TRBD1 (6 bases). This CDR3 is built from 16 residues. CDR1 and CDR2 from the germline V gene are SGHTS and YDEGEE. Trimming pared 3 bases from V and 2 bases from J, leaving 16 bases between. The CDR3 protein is CASSWGRGPTTDTQYF. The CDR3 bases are TGTGCCAGCAGCTGGGGCAGGGGACCCACCACAGATACGCAGTATTTT.

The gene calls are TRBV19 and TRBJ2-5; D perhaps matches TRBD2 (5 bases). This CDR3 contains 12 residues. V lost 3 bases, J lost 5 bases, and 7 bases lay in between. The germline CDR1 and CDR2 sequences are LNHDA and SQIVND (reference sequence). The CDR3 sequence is CASSIGGETQYF. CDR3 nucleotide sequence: TGTGCCAGTAGTATCGGCGGGGAGACCCAGTACTTC. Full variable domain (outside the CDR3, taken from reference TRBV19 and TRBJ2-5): DGGITQSPKYLFRKEGQNVTLSCEQNLNHDAMYWYRQDPGQGLRLIYYSQIVNDFQKGDIAEGYSVSREKKESFPLTVTSAQKNPTAFYLCASSIGGETQYFGPGTRLLVL.

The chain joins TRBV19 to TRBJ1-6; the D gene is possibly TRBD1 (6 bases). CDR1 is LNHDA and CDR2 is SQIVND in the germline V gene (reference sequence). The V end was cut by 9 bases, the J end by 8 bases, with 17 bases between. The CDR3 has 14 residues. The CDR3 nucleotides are TGTGCCAGCCGCCTGACAGGAGAATATTCACCCCTCCACTTT. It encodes CASRLTGEYSPLHF.

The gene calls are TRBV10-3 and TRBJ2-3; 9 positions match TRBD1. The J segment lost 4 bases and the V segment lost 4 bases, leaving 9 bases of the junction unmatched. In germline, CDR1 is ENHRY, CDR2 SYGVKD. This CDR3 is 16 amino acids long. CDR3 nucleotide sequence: TGTGCCATCAGTGGAAACAGGGGGCTCGGAGCAGATACGCAGTATTTT. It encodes CAISGNRGLGADTQYF.

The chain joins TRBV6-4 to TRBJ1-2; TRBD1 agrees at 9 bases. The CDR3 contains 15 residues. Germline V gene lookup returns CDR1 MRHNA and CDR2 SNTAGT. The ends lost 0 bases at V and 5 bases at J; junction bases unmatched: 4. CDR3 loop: CASSDSGTGPYGYTF. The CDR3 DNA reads TGTGCCAGCAGTGACTCTGGGACAGGGCCATATGGCTACACCTTC.

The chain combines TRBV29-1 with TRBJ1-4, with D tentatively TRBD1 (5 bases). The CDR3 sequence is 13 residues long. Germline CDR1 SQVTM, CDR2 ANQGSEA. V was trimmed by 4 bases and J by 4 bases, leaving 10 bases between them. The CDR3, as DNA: TGCAGCGTTGTGGGGGGTAATAATGAAAAACTGTTTTTT. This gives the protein CSVVGGNNEKLFF.

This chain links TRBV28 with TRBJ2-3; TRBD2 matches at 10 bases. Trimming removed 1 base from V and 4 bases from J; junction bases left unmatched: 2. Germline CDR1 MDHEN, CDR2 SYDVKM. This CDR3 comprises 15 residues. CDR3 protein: CASSLSSGGPDTQYF. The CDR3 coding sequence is TGTGCCAGCAGTTTATCTAGCGGGGGCCCAGATACGCAGTATTTT.

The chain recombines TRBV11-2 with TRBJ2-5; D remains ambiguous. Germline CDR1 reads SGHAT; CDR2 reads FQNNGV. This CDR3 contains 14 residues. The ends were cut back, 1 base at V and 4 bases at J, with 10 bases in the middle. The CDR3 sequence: CASSLGRLAETQYF. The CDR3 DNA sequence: TGTGCCAGCAGCTTAGGACGTTTAGCAGAGACCCAGTACTTC.

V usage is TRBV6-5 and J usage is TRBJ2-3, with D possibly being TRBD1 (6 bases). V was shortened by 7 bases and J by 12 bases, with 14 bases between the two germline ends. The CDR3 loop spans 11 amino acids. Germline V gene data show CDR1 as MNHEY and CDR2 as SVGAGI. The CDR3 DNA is TGTGCCAGCACCTCTTTAGGGACACAGTATTTT. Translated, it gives CASTSLGTQYF.

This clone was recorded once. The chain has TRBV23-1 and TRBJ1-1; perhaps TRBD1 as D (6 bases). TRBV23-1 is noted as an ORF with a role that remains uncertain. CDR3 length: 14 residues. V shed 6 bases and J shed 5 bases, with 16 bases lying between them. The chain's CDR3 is CASSPKGVGTEAFF. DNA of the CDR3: TGCGCCAGCAGCCCGAAGGGGGTGGGGACTGAAGCTTTCTTT.

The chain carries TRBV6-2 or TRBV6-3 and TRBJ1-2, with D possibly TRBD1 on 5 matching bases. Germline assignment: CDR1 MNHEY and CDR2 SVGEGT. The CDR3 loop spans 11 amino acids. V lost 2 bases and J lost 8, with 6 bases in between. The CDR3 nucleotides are TGTGCCAGCAGTTACGACAGCGGCTACACCTTC. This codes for CASSYDSGYTF.

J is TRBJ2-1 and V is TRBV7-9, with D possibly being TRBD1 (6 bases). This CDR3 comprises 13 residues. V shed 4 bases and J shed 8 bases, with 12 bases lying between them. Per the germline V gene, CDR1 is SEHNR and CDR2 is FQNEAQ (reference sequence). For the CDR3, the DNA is TGTGCCAGCAGCTCACAGGGTTGGGATGAGCAGTTCTTC. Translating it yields CASSSQGWDEQFF.

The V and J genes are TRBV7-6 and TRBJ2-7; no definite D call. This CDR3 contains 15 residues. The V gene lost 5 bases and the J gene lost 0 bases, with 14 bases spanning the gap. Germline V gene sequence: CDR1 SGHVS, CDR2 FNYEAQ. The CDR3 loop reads CASSVSPGASYEQYV. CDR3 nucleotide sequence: TGTGCCAGCAGCGTATCCCCGGGTGCCTCCTACGAGCAGTACGTC.

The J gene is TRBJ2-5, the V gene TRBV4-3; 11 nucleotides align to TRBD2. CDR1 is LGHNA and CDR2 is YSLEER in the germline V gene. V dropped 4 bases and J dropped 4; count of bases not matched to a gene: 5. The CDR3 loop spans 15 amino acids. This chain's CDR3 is CASSPLAGGGETQYF. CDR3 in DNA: TGCGCCAGCAGCCCCCTAGCGGGGGGTGGAGAGACCCAGTACTTC.

For the CDR3, the DNA is TGTGCCAGCAGACCAACAGGGGTCGGGGGCTACACCTTC. Translating it yields CASRPTGVGGYTF. The genes are TRBV28 and TRBJ1-2, with 7 bases matching TRBD1. V lost 6 bases and J lost 8; bases outside the gene matches: 9. The germline V gene encodes CDR1 MDHEN and CDR2 SYDVKM. The CDR3 loop spans 13 amino acids.

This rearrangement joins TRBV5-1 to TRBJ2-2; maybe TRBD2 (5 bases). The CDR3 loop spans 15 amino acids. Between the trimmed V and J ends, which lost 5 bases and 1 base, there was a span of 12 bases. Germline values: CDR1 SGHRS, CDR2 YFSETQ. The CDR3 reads CASSSGRRNTGELFF. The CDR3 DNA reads TGCGCCAGCAGTTCGGGGAGACGGAACACCGGGGAGCTGTTTTTT.

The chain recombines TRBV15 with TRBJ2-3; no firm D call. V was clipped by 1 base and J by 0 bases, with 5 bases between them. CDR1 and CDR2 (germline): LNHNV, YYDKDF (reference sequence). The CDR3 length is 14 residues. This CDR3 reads CATSRGQSTDTQYF. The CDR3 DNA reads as TGTGCCACCAGCAGAGGTCAGAGCACAGATACGCAGTATTTT.

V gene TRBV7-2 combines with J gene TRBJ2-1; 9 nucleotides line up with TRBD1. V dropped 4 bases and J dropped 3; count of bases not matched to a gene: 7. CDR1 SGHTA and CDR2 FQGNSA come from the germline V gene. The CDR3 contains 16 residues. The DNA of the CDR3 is TGTGCCAGCAGCTCATGGGGGACAGGGATCTACAATGAGCAGTTCTTC. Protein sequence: CASSSWGTGIYNEQFF.

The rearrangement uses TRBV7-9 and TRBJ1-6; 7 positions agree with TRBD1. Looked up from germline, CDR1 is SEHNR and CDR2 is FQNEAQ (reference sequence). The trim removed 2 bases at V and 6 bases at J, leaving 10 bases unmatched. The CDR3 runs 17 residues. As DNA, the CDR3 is TGTGCCAGCAGCTTAATTACCGGGCCAGGGGGTAATTCACCCCTCCACTTT. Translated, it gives CASSLITGPGGNSPLHF.

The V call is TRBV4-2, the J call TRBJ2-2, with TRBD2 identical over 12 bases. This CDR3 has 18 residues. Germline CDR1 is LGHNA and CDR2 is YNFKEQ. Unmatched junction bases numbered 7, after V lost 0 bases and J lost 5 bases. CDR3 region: CASSQESLAGGPTGELFF. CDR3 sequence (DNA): TGTGCCAGCAGCCAAGAATCTCTAGCGGGGGGGCCAACCGGGGAGCTGTTTTTT.

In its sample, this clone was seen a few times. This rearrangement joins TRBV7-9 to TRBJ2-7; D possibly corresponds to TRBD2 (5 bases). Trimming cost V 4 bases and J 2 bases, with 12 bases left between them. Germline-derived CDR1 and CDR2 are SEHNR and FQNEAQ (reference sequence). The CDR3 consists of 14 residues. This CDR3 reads CASSSTRGTYEQYV. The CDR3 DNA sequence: TGTGCCAGCAGCTCTACTCGAGGGACCTACGAGCAGTACGTC.

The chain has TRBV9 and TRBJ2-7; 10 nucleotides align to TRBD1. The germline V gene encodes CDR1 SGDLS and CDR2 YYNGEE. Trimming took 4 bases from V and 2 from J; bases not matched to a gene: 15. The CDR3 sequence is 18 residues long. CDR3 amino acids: CASSHNRDRGDEAYEQYF. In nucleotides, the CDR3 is TGTGCCAGCAGCCATAACCGGGACAGGGGAGATGAGGCCTACGAGCAGTACTTC.

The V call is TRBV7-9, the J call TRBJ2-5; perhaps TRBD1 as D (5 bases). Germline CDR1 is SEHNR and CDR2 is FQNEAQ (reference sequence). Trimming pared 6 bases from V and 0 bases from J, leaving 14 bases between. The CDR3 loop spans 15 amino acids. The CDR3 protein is CASSLGVGDQETQYF. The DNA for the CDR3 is TGTGCCAGCAGTCTAGGGGTTGGGGACCAAGAGACCCAGTACTTC.

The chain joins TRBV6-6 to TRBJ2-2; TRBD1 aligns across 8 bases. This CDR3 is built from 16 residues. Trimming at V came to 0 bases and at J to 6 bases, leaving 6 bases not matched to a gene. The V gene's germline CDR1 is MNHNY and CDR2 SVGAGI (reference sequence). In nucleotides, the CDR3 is TGTGCCAGCAGTTACTCTGGCAGGGGGCATTCCGGGGAGCTGTTTTTT. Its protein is CASSYSGRGHSGELFF.